This T cell receptor beta chain was profiled in a study of shared clonotypes between healthy human individuals. Trimming took 4 bases from V and 2 from J, leaving 4 bases between them. This CDR3 spans 12 amino acids. The germline V gene has CDR1 SGHTA and CDR2 FQGNSA. In the case of this clone: No antigen is known for it.

The authors split each subset's genomic DNA evenly across several immunoSEQ plates. Sequenced by immunoSEQ multiplex PCR; TCRdb stores in-frame clones only, minus some. The table shows roughly 200,000 clones, with approximately 61% occurring only once. Study results and limitations: The low donor count limited represented genetic and exposure-history diversity. Generally, estimated richness proved larger in naive subsets than it did in memory subsets. For sorted subsets, rarefaction showed incomplete sequencing despite large depth.

Sequencing input: memory CD4+ T cells sorted from blood. Regarding subset: CD45RA-negative fraction. This sequence was found in a man aged 25-45 years in good health. The chain uses TRBV7-2 and TRBJ2-3; no firm D call. The CDR3, as DNA: TGTGCCAGCAGCTATAACACAGATACGCAGTATTTT. As protein: CASSYNTDTQYF.